This TCR beta chain was retrieved from a study of T-cell memory formation after mild COVID-19. The CDR3 totals 16 residues. Trimming removed 3 bases from V and 2 bases from J; junction bases left unmatched: 4. The study, taken as a whole, reports: There was a balanced CD4/CD8 profile in clones contracting day 15 to 85, and later expanders leaned CD4+. CD8+ contracting clones occupied EMRA, while CD4+ ones occupied mainly CM and EM. Pre-infection memory harbored some responding clones, suggesting cross-reactive memory joined.

Comment on this clonotype: Its target is not known.

5'RACE with constant-segment primers built TCRalpha and TCRbeta cDNA libraries with UMIs. TCRdb ran MiXCR on the 5' RACE reads and lists one entry per CDR3 protein. This table has hundreds of thousands of distinct CDR3 sequences, roughly 20% appearing once. The rearrangement joins TRBV12-3 or TRBV12-4 to TRBJ2-3; 11 bases line up with TRBD2. Sequenced: PBMCs or a T cell subset sorted from them (not recorded which). The clonotype was recovered from an adult woman who had mild COVID-19 (a few samples of this study predate the infection). Cell type and time point are not known. The chain's CDR3 is CASSFRLAGHTDTQYF. The CDR3 region has the DNA TGTGCCAGCAGTTTTCGACTAGCGGGGCACACAGATACGCAGTATTTT.